Given below is one TCR beta chain in context. The antigen is undetermined. Trimming took 2 bases from V and 2 from J; bases not matched to a gene: 6. Germline CDR1 is MNHEY and CDR2 is SMNVEV (reference sequence). CDR3 length equals 15 residues. The method was immunoSEQ multiplex PCR; TCRdb's version includes in-frame clones alone and lacks a portion of them. Among 35,000 or so clones listed, roughly 83% were seen once. The data stem from a study of a mutant IDH1 vaccine in newly diagnosed glioma. Overall study: Eight vaccinations went to patients in weeks 1, 3, 5, 7, 11, 15, 19, 23. Averaging approximately 40 years of age, treated patients were roughly 60% male and roughly 40% female. Study results and limitations: Top peripheral T cell clonotype shifts appeared unrelated to pseudoprogression. Immune responses arising from the vaccine appeared in approximately 92% of patients.

This sample's time point: week 5, during vaccination. The vaccine gave 300 ug of a 20-mer mutant IDH1 peptide subcutaneously per dose. This clonotype was obtained from a man aged 30 to 39 with glioma. This specimen was PBMCs, taken from a glioma patient whose treatment included an IDH1 peptide vaccine. The chain recombines TRBV27 with TRBJ2-7; 7 bases are shared with TRBD2. The chain's CDR3 is CASSLGASGTYEQYF. CDR3 bases: TGTGCCAGCAGTTTAGGGGCTAGCGGCACCTACGAGCAGTACTTC.